A selection of T cell receptor beta chains follows, all from one sample in a study of cytomegalovirus exposure and HLA in healthy donors. The table came from immunoSEQ multiplex PCR; TCRdb's copy has only in-frame clones and leaves some out. Of about 160,000 clones listed, nearly 80% were seen once; the top ten hold around 0.96%. The sequenced sample was PBMCs. These receptors came from a woman aged 45-65 years in good health and CMV-seropositive. The CDR3 runs from the conserved cysteine through the conserved F or W. D genes are given only for firm matches. Clone size is given for some rows only: seen once, a few or many times, or a class if the clone is expanded.

clone size,J gene,D gene,V gene,CDR3 protein,CDR3 DNA
.,TRBJ1-1,.,TRBV28,CASSSHNTEAFF,TGTGCCAGCAGTTCCCATAACACTGAAGCTTTCTTT
once,TRBJ2-7,TRBD2,TRBV9,CASSPTSGRAGEQYF,TGTGCCAGCAGCCCTACTAGCGGGAGGGCGGGGGAGCAGTACTTC
.,TRBJ2-6,.,TRBV7-9,CASSLEGWGDYGANVLTF,TGTGCCAGCAGCTTAGAAGGGTGGGGAGACTATGGGGCCAACGTCCTGACTTTC
.,TRBJ2-7,TRBD1,TRBV7-2,CASSLGTGTYEQYF,TGTGCCAGCAGCTTGGGGACAGGGACCTACGAGCAGTACTTC
once,TRBJ1-6,TRBD1,TRBV14,CASSQEVLGQGHSPLHF,TGTGCCAGCAGCCAAGAAGTACTGGGACAGGGCCATTCACCCCTCCACTTT
.,TRBJ1-5,.,TRBV30,CAWSAGGGQPQHF,TGTGCCTGGAGTGCAGGAGGCGGTCAGCCCCAGCATTTT
once,TRBJ2-7,TRBD2,TRBV9,CASSVDLAGGYEQYF,TGTGCCAGCAGCGTAGATCTAGCGGGGGGATACGAGCAGTACTTC
.,TRBJ1-4,.,TRBV6-6,CASRQVSTNEKLFF,TGTGCCAGCAGGCAGGTTTCGACTAATGAAAAACTGTTTTTT
.,TRBJ1-5,.,TRBV11-2,CASSLSPGSNQPQHF,TGTGCCAGCAGCTTAAGTCCAGGGAGCAATCAGCCCCAGCATTTT
.,TRBJ2-7,.,TRBV29-1,CSVSISVEQYF,.
few,TRBJ2-5,TRBD2,TRBV5-6,CASSGMTSGGETQYF,TGTGCCAGCAGCGGAATGACTAGCGGTGGGGAGACCCAGTACTTC
.,TRBJ1-5,TRBD1,TRBV10-1,CASSHRGSNQPQHF,TGCGCCAGCAGCCACAGGGGTAGCAATCAGCCCCAGCATTTT
.,TRBJ2-3,.,TRBV10-1,CASSELAGNTDTQYF,TGCGCCAGCAGTGAGTTGGCGGGGAACACAGATACGCAGTATTTT
once,TRBJ1-5,.,TRBV7-8,CASSLEDSSNQPQHF,TGTGCCAGCAGCTTAGAGGACAGTAGCAATCAGCCCCAGCATTTT
.,TRBJ1-1,.,TRBV28,CASRREGLRTEAFF,TGTGCCAGCCGCCGGGAGGGGCTACGTACTGAAGCTTTCTTT
.,TRBJ2-3,TRBD2,TRBV19,CASSPGLAGLDTQYF,TGTGCCAGTAGCCCGGGACTAGCGGGGTTAGATACGCAGTATTTT
.,TRBJ2-7,TRBD1,TRBV2,CASSRTGGSYEQYF,TGTGCCAGCAGTCGAACAGGGGGCTCCTACGAGCAGTACTTC
.,TRBJ2-7,TRBD2,TRBV10-3,CAISLPGLAVYEQYF,TGTGCCATCAGCCTACCGGGACTAGCAGTTTACGAGCAGTACTTC
.,TRBJ2-3,TRBD2,TRBV5-6,CASSLWRGAGTDTQYF,TGTGCCAGCAGCCTCTGGCGGGGGGCAGGCACAGATACGCAGTATTTT
.,TRBJ1-2,.,TRBV7-8,CASSPTRSGYGYTF,TGTGCCAGCAGCCCGACCCGATCGGGCTATGGCTACACCTTC
.,TRBJ2-5,.,TRBV5-6,CASGSALWRGSQETQYF,TGTGCCAGCGGATCAGCCTTATGGAGGGGAAGCCAAGAGACCCAGTACTTC
few,TRBJ2-7,TRBD1,TRBV11-2,CASRYRSGTVTYEQYF,TGTGCCAGCAGATATAGATCCGGGACAGTGACCTACGAGCAGTACTTC
.,TRBJ2-1,TRBD1,TRBV19,CASSIRTGGNEQFF,TGTGCCAGTAGTATCAGGACAGGGGGCAATGAGCAGTTCTTC
.,TRBJ2-1,TRBD2,TRBV11-2,CASGGLAGASSYNEQFF,TGTGCCAGCGGAGGGCTAGCGGGGGCTAGCTCCTACAATGAGCAGTTCTTC
.,TRBJ2-7,TRBD1,TRBV23-1,CASRLTGGVYEQYF,TGCGCCAGCAGGCTAACAGGGGGCGTCTACGAGCAGTACTTC
.,TRBJ1-1,.,TRBV5-8,CASSLGVGGNTEAFF,TGTGCCAGCAGCTTGGGGGTAGGGGGGAACACTGAAGCTTTCTTT
.,TRBJ1-5,.,TRBV19,CASRQDFNQPQHF,TGTGCCAGTAGGCAAGACTTCAATCAGCCCCAGCATTTT
.,TRBJ2-7,TRBD1,TRBV7-8,CASSPQADRASYEQYF,TGTGCCAGCAGCCCCCAGGCGGACAGGGCTTCCTACGAGCAGTACTTC
.,TRBJ1-5,.,TRBV7-2,CASSRGGDILQPQHF,TGTGCCAGCAGCCGTGGGGGGGATATTTTACAGCCCCAGCATTTT
.,TRBJ2-1,.,TRBV15,CATHRAGDNEQFF,TGTGCCACCCATCGGGCCGGGGACAATGAGCAGTTCTTC
few,TRBJ2-5,TRBD1,TRBV29-1,CSVGERDRVGETQYF,TGCAGCGTAGGGGAACGGGACAGGGTCGGTGAGACCCAGTACTTC
.,TRBJ2-3,TRBD1,TRBV6-1,CASSVQTGPGTDTQYF,TGTGCCAGCAGTGTCCAGACAGGGCCCGGGACAGATACGCAGTATTTT
.,TRBJ1-3,TRBD1,TRBV5-1,CASSLQGAENTIYF,TGCGCCAGCAGTCTACAGGGGGCCGAAAACACCATATATTTT
few,TRBJ2-2,TRBD1,TRBV12-5,CASGLDNWDRGLATGELFF,TGTGCTAGTGGTTTGGATAACTGGGACAGGGGGCTTGCTACAGGGGAGCTGTTTTTT
.,TRBJ2-7,.,TRBV4-3,CASSQDAGASYEQYF,TGCGCCAGCAGCCAAGATGCAGGGGCCTCCTACGAGCAGTACTTC
.,TRBJ1-1,.,TRBV29-1,CSVTGMTNTEAFF,TGCAGCGTGACAGGAATGACGAACACTGAAGCTTTCTTT
.,TRBJ2-4,.,TRBV2,CASSEQGPKNIQYF,TGTGCCAGCAGTGAACAGGGGCCCAAAAACATTCAGTACTTC
few,TRBJ2-4,.,TRBV7-2,CASSLEVSRGLALNIQYF,TGTGCCAGCAGCTTAGAGGTTAGCCGAGGACTGGCACTAAACATTCAGTACTTC
.,TRBJ2-7,TRBD1,TRBV27,CASSSRTGGPYEQYF,TGTGCCAGCAGTTCCCGGACAGGGGGACCCTACGAGCAGTACTTC
.,TRBJ2-5,.,TRBV28,CASRTPAGSQETQYF,TGTGCCAGCAGAACCCCGGCGGGGTCCCAAGAGACCCAGTACTTC
once,TRBJ2-7,TRBD2,TRBV4-1,CASSSGGRIYEQYF,TGCGCCAGCAGTAGCGGCGGGAGGATCTACGAGCAGTACTTC